The present T cell receptor beta chain was sequenced within a study of blood T cell repertoires in COVID-19. Study information: PBMCs, B-cell-depleted T cells, or T cells were the source of the cDNA or gDNA that made up the material.

This clone has just one count. The J segment lost 6 bases and the V segment lost 1 base, leaving 5 bases of the junction unmatched. CDR3 length: 15 residues. CDR1 is SGHRS and CDR2 is YFSETQ in the germline V gene. In the authors' workflow: For nucleated cells, counts were estimated from reference gene primer amplification. The method was immunoSEQ multiplex PCR; TCRdb's version includes in-frame clones alone and lacks a portion of them. The V and J calls and clone size come from that table; D and trimming were worked out from the DNA. The sample includes some 200,000 clones, under 90% of them seen just once.

The chain uses TRBV5-1 and TRBJ2-1; TRBD2 matches at 9 bases. The clonotype originates from an elderly woman with COVID-19, enrolled during active disease. Sequenced input: peripheral blood. CDR3 in amino acids: CASSLNPAGGNEQFF. CDR3 in DNA: TGCGCCAGCAGCTTGAATCCAGCGGGAGGCAATGAGCAGTTCTTC.